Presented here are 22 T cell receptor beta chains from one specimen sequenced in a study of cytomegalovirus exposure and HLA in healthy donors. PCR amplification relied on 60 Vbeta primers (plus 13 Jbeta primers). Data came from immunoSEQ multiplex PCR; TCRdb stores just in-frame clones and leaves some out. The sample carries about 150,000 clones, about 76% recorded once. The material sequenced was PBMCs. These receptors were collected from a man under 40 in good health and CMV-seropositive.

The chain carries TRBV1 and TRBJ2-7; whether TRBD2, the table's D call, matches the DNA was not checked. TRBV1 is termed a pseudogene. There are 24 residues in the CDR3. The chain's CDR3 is CTSSQEDRTQKLPGLAVIRYEQYF. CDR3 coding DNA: TGCACCAGCAGCCAAGAGGACAGGACGCAAAAATTACCGGGACTAGCAGTTATTCGCTACGAGCAGTACTTC.

Written as DNA, the CDR3 is TGTGCCAGCAGTTATGACAGGGATATTTCCAATGAGCAGTTCTTC. It translates to CASSYDRDISNEQFF. V gene TRBV2 combines with J gene TRBJ2-1; TRBD1 agrees at 7 bases. Trimming cost V 5 bases and J 6 bases; bases outside gene matches: 10. CDR1 and CDR2 (germline): SNHLY, FYNNEI. This CDR3 contains 15 residues.

CDR3 sequence (DNA): TGTGCCAGCAGTTTCTATTACGAGCAGTACTTC. Protein: CASSFYYEQYF. The chain combines TRBV28 with TRBJ2-7; no firm D call. The CDR3 is 11 amino acids. The germline V and J ends were trimmed by 3 bases and 4 bases, with 4 bases remaining between them. Germline lookup yields CDR1 MDHEN and CDR2 SYDVKM.

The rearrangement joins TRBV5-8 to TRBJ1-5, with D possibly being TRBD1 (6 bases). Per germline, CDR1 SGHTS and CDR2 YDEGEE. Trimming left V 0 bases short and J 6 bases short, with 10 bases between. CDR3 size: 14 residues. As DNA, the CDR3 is TGTGCCAGCAGCTTGGAGGGGGGGCCTCAGCCCCAGCATTTT. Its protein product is CASSLEGGPQPQHF.

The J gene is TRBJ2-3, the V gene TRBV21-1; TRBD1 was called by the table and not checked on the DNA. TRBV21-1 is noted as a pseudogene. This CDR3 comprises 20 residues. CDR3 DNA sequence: TGTGCCAGCAGCTCTTATTCCGGGACAGGGGACCTAAAGGGTTCAGATACGCAGTATTTT. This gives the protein CASSSYSGTGDLKGSDTQYF.

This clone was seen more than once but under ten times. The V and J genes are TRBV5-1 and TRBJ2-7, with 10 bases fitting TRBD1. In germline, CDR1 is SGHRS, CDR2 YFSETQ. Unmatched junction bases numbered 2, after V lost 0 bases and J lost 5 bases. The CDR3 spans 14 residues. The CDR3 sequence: CASSLGQGADEQYF. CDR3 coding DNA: TGCGCCAGCAGCTTGGGACAGGGGGCGGACGAGCAGTACTTC.

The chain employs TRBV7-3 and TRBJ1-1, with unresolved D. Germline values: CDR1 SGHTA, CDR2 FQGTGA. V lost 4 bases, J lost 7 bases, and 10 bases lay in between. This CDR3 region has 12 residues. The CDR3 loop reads CASSSVSGEAFF. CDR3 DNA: TGTGCCAGCAGCTCCGTCAGCGGTGAAGCTTTCTTT.

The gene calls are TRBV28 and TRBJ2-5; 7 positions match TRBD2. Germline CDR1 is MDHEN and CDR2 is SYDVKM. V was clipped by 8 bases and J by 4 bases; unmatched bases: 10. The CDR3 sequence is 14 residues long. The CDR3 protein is CASGLGGVRETQYF. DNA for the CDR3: TGTGCCAGCGGCCTGGGAGGGGTCCGAGAGACCCAGTACTTC.

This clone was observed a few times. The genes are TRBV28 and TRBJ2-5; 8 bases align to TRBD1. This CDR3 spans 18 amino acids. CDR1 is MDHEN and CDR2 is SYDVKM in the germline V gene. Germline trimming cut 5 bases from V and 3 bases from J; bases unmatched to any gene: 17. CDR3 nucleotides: TGTGCCAGCAGTCCCCGACAGGGGTACGTAACTAGCAAAGAGACCCAGTACTTC. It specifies CASSPRQGYVTSKETQYF.

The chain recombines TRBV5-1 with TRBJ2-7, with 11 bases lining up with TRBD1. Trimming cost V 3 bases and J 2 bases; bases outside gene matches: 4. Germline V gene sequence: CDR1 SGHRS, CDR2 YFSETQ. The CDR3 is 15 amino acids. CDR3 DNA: TGCGCCAGCAGCTCGCCGGGACAGGGGGCCTACGAGCAGTACTTC. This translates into CASSSPGQGAYEQYF.

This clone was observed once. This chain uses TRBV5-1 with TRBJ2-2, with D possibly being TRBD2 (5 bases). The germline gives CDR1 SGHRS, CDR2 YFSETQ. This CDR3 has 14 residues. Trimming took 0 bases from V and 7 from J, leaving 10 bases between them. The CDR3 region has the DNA TGCGCCAGCAGCTTGGCTTCTACTAGCGGGGAGCTGTTTTTT. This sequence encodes CASSLASTSGELFF.

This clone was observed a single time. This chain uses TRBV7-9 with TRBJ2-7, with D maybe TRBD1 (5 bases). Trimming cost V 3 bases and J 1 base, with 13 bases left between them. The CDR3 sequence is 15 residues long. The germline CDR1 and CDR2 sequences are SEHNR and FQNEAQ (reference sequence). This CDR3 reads CASSLTDSHSYEQYF. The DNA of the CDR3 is TGTGCCAGCAGCTTGACCGACAGCCATTCCTACGAGCAGTACTTC.

The CDR3 spells CASSDRTTGIANEKLFF. In nucleotides, the CDR3 is TGTGCCAGCAGCGACAGAACCACAGGGATTGCTAATGAAAAACTGTTTTTT. The genes are TRBV5-4 and TRBJ1-4; perhaps TRBD1 as D (6 bases). The length of the CDR3 is 17 residues. V was pared by 4 bases and J by 3 bases, with 19 bases between. In germline, CDR1 is SGHNT, CDR2 YYREEE (reference sequence).

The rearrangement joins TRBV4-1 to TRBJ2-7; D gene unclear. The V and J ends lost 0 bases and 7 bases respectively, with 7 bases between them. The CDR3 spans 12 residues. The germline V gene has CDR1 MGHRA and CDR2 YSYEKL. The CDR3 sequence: CASSQDVTEQYF. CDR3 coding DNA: TGCGCCAGCAGCCAAGATGTTACTGAGCAGTACTTC.

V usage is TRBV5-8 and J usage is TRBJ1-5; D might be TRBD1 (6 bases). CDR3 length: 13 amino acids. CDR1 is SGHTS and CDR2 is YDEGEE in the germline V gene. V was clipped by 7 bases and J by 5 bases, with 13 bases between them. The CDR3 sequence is CASPGGQYQPQHF. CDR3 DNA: TGTGCCAGCCCGGGGGGGCAATATCAGCCCCAGCATTTT.

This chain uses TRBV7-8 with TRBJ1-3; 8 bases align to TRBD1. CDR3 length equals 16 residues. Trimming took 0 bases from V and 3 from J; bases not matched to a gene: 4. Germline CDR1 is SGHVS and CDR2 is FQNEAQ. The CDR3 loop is CASSLASTGVGNTIYF. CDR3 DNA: TGTGCCAGCAGCTTAGCTTCGACAGGGGTTGGAAACACCATATATTTT. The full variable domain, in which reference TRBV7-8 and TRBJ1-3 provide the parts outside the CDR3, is GAGVSQSPRYKVAKRGQDVALRCDPISGHVSLFWYQQALGQGPEFLTYFQNEAQLDKSGLPSDRFFAERPEGSVSTLKIQRTQQEDSAVYLCASSLASTGVGNTIYFGEGSWLTVV.

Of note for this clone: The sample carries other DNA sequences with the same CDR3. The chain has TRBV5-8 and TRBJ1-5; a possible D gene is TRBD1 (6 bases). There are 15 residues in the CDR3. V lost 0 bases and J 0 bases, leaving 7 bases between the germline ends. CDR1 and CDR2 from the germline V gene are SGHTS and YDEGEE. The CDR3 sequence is CASSLGGPSNQPQHF. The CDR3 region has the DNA TGTGCCAGCAGCTTGGGGGGGCCTAGCAATCAGCCCCAGCATTTT.

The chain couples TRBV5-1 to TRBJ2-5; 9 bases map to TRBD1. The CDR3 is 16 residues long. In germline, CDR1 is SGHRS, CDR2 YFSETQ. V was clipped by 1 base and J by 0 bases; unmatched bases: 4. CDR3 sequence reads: CASSLTGQGNQETQYF. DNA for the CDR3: TGCGCCAGCAGCTTGACCGGACAGGGGAACCAAGAGACCCAGTACTTC.

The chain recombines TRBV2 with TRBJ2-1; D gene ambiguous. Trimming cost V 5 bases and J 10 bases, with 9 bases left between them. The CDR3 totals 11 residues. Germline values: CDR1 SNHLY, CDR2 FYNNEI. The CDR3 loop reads CASSWAGEQFF. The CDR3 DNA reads TGTGCCAGCAGTTGGGCCGGCGAGCAGTTCTTC.

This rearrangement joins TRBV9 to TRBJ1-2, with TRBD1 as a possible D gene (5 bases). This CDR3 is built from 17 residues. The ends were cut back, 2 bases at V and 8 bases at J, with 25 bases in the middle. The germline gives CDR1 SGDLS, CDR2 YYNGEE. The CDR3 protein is CASSVGGGVMGARGYTF. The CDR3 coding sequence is TGTGCCAGCAGCGTTGGTGGGGGGGTAATGGGAGCCCGCGGCTACACCTTC.

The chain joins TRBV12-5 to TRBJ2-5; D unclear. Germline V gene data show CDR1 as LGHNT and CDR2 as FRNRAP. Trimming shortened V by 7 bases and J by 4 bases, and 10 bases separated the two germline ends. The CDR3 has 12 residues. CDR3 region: CASVRNRETQYF. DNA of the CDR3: TGTGCTAGTGTGAGAAATCGAGAGACCCAGTACTTC.

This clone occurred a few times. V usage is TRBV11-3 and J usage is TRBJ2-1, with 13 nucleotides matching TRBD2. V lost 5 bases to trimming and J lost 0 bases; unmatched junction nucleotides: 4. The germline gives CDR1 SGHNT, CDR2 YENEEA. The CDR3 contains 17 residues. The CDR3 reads CASSLLAGGSSYNEQFF. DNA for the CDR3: TGTGCCAGCAGCCTACTAGCGGGAGGGAGCTCCTACAATGAGCAGTTCTTC.